These T cell receptor beta chains were read from a single sample in a study of response to subunit inactivated influenza vaccine. MiXCR, run by TCRdb on the RT-PCR reads, gives a single entry per CDR3 protein. The data contain around 490,000 distinct CDR3 sequences, less than 8% of them seen just once; the ten biggest clones take up over 10%. The sequenced sample was PBMCs from blood, obtained approximately 25 months after vaccination. Receptors originate from a man aged 50 to 69 who received an inactivated influenza vaccine. Each CDR3 is given with its conserved first and last residue. A D gene is named only where the DNA matches it firmly. Size values are once, few and many counts, or a class for expanded clones, and some rows have none.

j_gene,d_gene,v_gene,abundance,CDR3nt,CDR3aa
TRBJ2-3,TRBD1,TRBV10-3,few,TGTGCCATCAGTGAGGAGACGCAGGGGGTTAGCACAGATACGCAGTATTTT,CAISEETQGVSTDTQYF
TRBJ2-1,TRBD2,TRBV29-1,many,TGCAGCCCTTGGGGGGGTCATGAGCAGTTCTTC,CSPWGGHEQFF
TRBJ2-6,.,TRBV11-2,.,TGTGCCAGCAGCGGTTTGGGTAGCTCTGGGGCCAACGTCCTGACTTTC,CASSGLGSSGANVLTF
TRBJ2-5,TRBD1,TRBV24-1,.,TGTGCCACCAGTGATAGGAGAGGGGGCGCAGAGACCCAGTACTTC,CATSDRRGGAETQYF
TRBJ2-1,TRBD2,TRBV7-9,.,TGTGCCAGCAGCGCTAGCGGGAGGCCAAACATTGAGCAGTTCTTC,CASSASGRPNIEQFF
TRBJ2-3,TRBD2,TRBV10-3,many,TGTGCCATCAGTGAGACCGCTAGCGGGAGGGCAGATACGCAGTATTTT,CAISETASGRADTQYF
TRBJ1-3,TRBD1,TRBV6-5,few,TGTGCCAGCAGTTACTCGACCAACAGGGGGAATGGAAACACCATATATTTT,CASSYSTNRGNGNTIYF
TRBJ2-1,.,TRBV12-3/TRBV12-4,many,TGTGCCAGCAGTTTTAGTTTGGCAGAATGGGTTAATGAGCAGTTCTTC,CASSFSLAEWVNEQFF
TRBJ1-3,.,TRBV6-2/TRBV6-3,many,TGTGCCAGCAGAGCGACAGGCGGCGGTGGAAACACCATATATTTT,CASRATGGGGNTIYF
TRBJ1-1,.,TRBV20-1,few,TGCAGTGCTGCTGGGGCCAGTCGATCCATGAACACTGAAGCTTTCTTT,CSAAGASRSMNTEAFF
TRBJ2-7,TRBD1,TRBV3-1,many,TGTGCCAGCAGTCCCGGGACAGGGCCCTACGAGCAGTACTTC,CASSPGTGPYEQYF
TRBJ1-2,.,TRBV28,.,TGTGCCAGCAGTGACCCCCGTATGGGAAACTATGGCTACACCTTC,CASSDPRMGNYGYTF
TRBJ2-2,TRBD2,TRBV7-2,.,TGTGCCAGCAGCTTTCTCAGCGGGAAGAACACCGGGGAGCTGTTTTTT,CASSFLSGKNTGELFF
TRBJ2-1,TRBD2,TRBV18,.,TGTGCCAGCTCACCCGCGATGGGACTATACGATTTCTTC,CASSPAMGLYDFF
TRBJ1-5,.,TRBV29-1,few,TGCAGCGTCAGTCTAGGGGGAAATCAGCCCCAGCATTTT,CSVSLGGNQPQHF
TRBJ2-7,.,TRBV7-2,few,TGTGCCAGCAGCTTAGCCCCCCAGGGAGGCGAGCAGTACTTC,CASSLAPQGGEQYF
TRBJ1-6,.,TRBV4-1,.,TGCGCCAGCAGCCAAACGGATACGAGCTCCTATAATTCACCCCTCCACTTT,CASSQTDTSSYNSPLHF
TRBJ2-3,TRBD1,TRBV4-3,few,TGCGCCAGCAGCCAAGAAAAGCAAGCCGGGACAGGGCAGACAGATACGCAGTATTTT,CASSQEKQAGTGQTDTQYF
TRBJ2-6,TRBD1,TRBV6-1,.,TGTGCCAGCAGTGCGGACAGGGGGGCATCTATTGTCCTGACTTTC,CASSADRGASIVLTF
TRBJ2-7,TRBD1,TRBV6-5,.,TGTGCCAGCAGTTACCCGGGACAGGGGGCCGAGCAGTACTTC,CASSYPGQGAEQYF
TRBJ2-2,TRBD1,TRBV5-1,.,TGCGCCAGCGGACCGACAGGGGGTAACACCGGGGAGCTGTTTTTT,CASGPTGGNTGELFF
TRBJ1-4,.,TRBV11-2,few,TGTGCCAGCAGCGTGAGGGCGACGCCAACTAATGAAAAACTGTTTTTT,CASSVRATPTNEKLFF
TRBJ1-4,.,TRBV18,few,TGTGCCAGCTCACCACCGTTGGGCTTAGGTGAAAAACTGTTTTTT,CASSPPLGLGEKLFF
TRBJ2-1,.,TRBV12-3/TRBV12-4,.,TGTGCCAGCAGGCGGGCCAGCAATGAGCAGTTCTTC,CASRRASNEQFF
TRBJ2-3,.,TRBV12-3/TRBV12-4,.,TGTGCCAGCAGTCCCGACAGCCTACGGACAGATACGCAGTATTTT,CASSPDSLRTDTQYF
TRBJ2-5,.,TRBV29-1,medium-sized,TGCAGCGTTGAGGGGGATAGGCAGACCCAGTACTTC,CSVEGDRQTQYF
TRBJ2-2,.,TRBV21-1,few,TGTGCCAGCAGCATTCGACAGGGGAACACCGGGGAGCTGTTTTTT,CASSIRQGNTGELFF
TRBJ1-2,TRBD1,TRBV11-2,.,TGTGCCAGCAGCTTCGCCGGGACAGTCTATGGCTACACCTTC,CASSFAGTVYGYTF
TRBJ2-1,.,TRBV18,.,TGTGCCAGCTCACCACCTCCCGGCGACAATGAGCAGTTCTTC,CASSPPPGDNEQFF
TRBJ1-4,.,TRBV20-1,many,TGCAGTGCGACTCCGGTGGTGGTGTCTAATGAAAAACTGTTTTTT,CSATPVVVSNEKLFF
TRBJ2-3,TRBD2,TRBV11-2,many,TGTGCCAGCAGCACTAGCGGGGGGGCCTACGCAGATACGCAGTATTTT,CASSTSGGAYADTQYF
TRBJ2-1,TRBD2,TRBV20-1,few,TGCAGTGCTAGCGCCGGGACTAGCGGTCCAAAAGAGCAGTTCTTC,CSASAGTSGPKEQFF
TRBJ2-3,TRBD2,TRBV9,few,TGTGCCAGCAGCGTAGACGGGGGGGCCACAGATACGCAGTATTTT,CASSVDGGATDTQYF
TRBJ2-2,.,TRBV9,many,TGTGCCAGCAGCCCTAGGGGCCGGAACACCGGGGAGCTGTTTTTT,CASSPRGRNTGELFF
TRBJ2-3,.,TRBV6-1,.,TGTGCCACCACAGCTGAAAGCACAGATACGCAGTATTTT,CATTAESTDTQYF
TRBJ2-7,TRBD2,TRBV7-2,many,TGTGCCAGCAGCTTTAGCGGGGGGAACTACGAGCAGTACTTC,CASSFSGGNYEQYF
TRBJ2-3,.,TRBV18,.,TGTGCCAGCTCACTGCCATCCACTAGCACAGATACGCAGTATTTT,CASSLPSTSTDTQYF
TRBJ2-3,.,TRBV3-1,many,TGTGCCAGCAGCTCCCCACGGGGTGCTAGCACAGATACGCAGTATTTT,CASSSPRGASTDTQYF
TRBJ1-1,.,TRBV5-1,few,TGCGCCAGCAGTGGGGGGATTAACACTGAAGCTTTCTTT,CASSGGINTEAFF
TRBJ1-4,.,TRBV4-1,few,TGCGCCAGCAGCCAAGTTGGGAATGAAAAACTGTTTTTT,CASSQVGNEKLFF
TRBJ2-7,.,TRBV15,.,TGTGCCACCAGCAGAGAGGGGGGACGGCCGTTCGAGCAGTACTTC,CATSREGGRPFEQYF
TRBJ2-7,.,TRBV5-1,few,TGCGCCAGCAGCTTGGGGACAGAGAACGGGTACGAGCAGTACTTC,CASSLGTENGYEQYF
TRBJ2-3,.,TRBV20-1,.,TGCAGTGCTCAGGCTGGGATGCATAGCACAGATACGCAGTATTTT,CSAQAGMHSTDTQYF
TRBJ2-2,TRBD1,TRBV18,.,TGTGCCAGCTCCCAAAGGGACAGCTCGAACACCGGGGAGCTGTTTTTT,CASSQRDSSNTGELFF
TRBJ2-1,TRBD2,TRBV20-1,many,TGCAGTGCTAGTGGGACTAGCGGGAGGTTTTACAATGAGCAGTTCTTC,CSASGTSGRFYNEQFF
TRBJ2-3,.,TRBV2,.,TGTGCCAGCAGGATCAGCCCCAGAAGCACAGATACGCAGTATTTT,CASRISPRSTDTQYF
TRBJ2-1,TRBD2,TRBV12-3/TRBV12-4,many,TGTGCCAGCAGCCCTATGAGCGGGGGGGCTGGTGAGCAGTTCTTC,CASSPMSGGAGEQFF
TRBJ2-1,TRBD2,TRBV20-1,few,TGCAGTGCTAGAACCTTCTCTAGCGGGGTGAGCAATGAGCAGTTCTTC,CSARTFSSGVSNEQFF
TRBJ2-2,.,TRBV19,.,TGTGCCAGTAGTATGATCAGGGACACCGGGGAGCTGTTTTTT,CASSMIRDTGELFF
TRBJ2-2,TRBD2,TRBV7-8,many,TGTGCCAGCAGCTTAGGCCTAGCGGGAGTAACCGGGGAGCTGTTTTTT,CASSLGLAGVTGELFF
TRBJ1-4,.,TRBV18,few,TGTGCCAGCTCAACGGGAGGTGGCGGTGAAAAACTGTTTTTT,CASSTGGGGEKLFF
TRBJ2-2,.,TRBV7-9,.,TGTGCCAGCATTATCGGGGGATCCAACACCGGGGAGCTGTTTTTT,CASIIGGSNTGELFF
TRBJ2-1,.,TRBV20-1,few,TGCAGTGCCGGTTTCAATGAGCAGTTCTTC,CSAGFNEQFF
TRBJ2-5,TRBD2,TRBV10-2,few,TGCGCCAGCAGTGAGTCTCTAGCGGTCCAAGAGACCCAGTACTTC,CASSESLAVQETQYF
TRBJ2-7,.,TRBV7-2,many,TGTGCCAGCAGCCAAAGACGGCCGGCCTACGAGCAGTACTTC,CASSQRRPAYEQYF
TRBJ2-2,TRBD2,TRBV6-2/TRBV6-3,.,TGTGCCAGCAGTAAGCTCCTAGCGGGGGGGCAGCTCACCGGGGAGCTGTTTTTT,CASSKLLAGGQLTGELFF
TRBJ1-4,.,TRBV30,few,TGTGCCTGGAGTTATTCGGGGGACATCTTGTTTTTT,CAWSYSGDILFF
TRBJ1-1,.,TRBV5-1,few,TGCGCCAGCAGCTTCGGCCCGGCCACTTTGAACACTGAAGCTTTCTTT,CASSFGPATLNTEAFF
TRBJ2-7,TRBD1,TRBV30,.,TGTGCCTGGAGTGTACTTCCGGGACAGGGCTACGAGCAGTACTTC,CAWSVLPGQGYEQYF
TRBJ2-3,.,TRBV18,.,TGTGCCAGCTCACCAGAACAGGGTAGGAGGACGCAGTATTTT,CASSPEQGRRTQYF